Described below is a single T cell receptor beta chain sequence and its context. There is no known antigen for this receptor. No base quality values were provided; no much bigger clone lies one nucleotide off. The sample comes from a study of identical twins (dated by TCRdb to the mid-2010s). Describing the broader study: The study deep-sequenced TCR alpha and beta repertoires from monozygotic twins, unrelated adults of various ages and cord blood to test whether fetal clonotypes persist. Replicate twin experiments were performed at different times using different library preparation protocols to rule out contamination.

Libraries were constructed by 5' RACE. The instrument given in TCRdb is Illumina HiSeq 2000. A universal primer binding site was introduced by template switching, and a unique molecular identifier was present in the final cDNA, enabling accurate counting of TCR cDNA molecules. First-strand cDNA for TCR alpha and beta chains was synthesized from specific primers in the conserved constant-segment region. To control for contamination, every cDNA library carried two barcodes: a SMART-Mk sample barcode plus Illumina barcodes. TruSeq adapter sequences and Illumina sample barcodes were added in two successive PCR steps. Sequencing of the TCR alpha and beta cDNA libraries was done on the Illumina HiSeq platform using custom primers. Turning to the authors' computational methods: MiGEC processed the raw reads to extract unique molecular identifiers, while MiXCR was used to determine the CDR3 positions. Recombination models were inferred per individual with the repgenHMM and IGoR tools using an EM algorithm. Shared clonotypes were analyzed with the tcR package in R, and sharing was normalized by the product of cloneset sizes. To study raw recombination free of thymic and clonal selection effects, out-of-frame nonproductive sequences were analyzed. In-frame beta chains were kept once TCRdb had trimmed the public reads at Q25 with fastp and called clones with MiXCR. For every CDR3 protein sequence, its rows merge into one entry that carries the most common genes and DNA. These V and J calls originate from TCRdb's pipeline instead of the authors' own analysis. In all, the sample holds around 490,000 distinct CDR3 sequences, and around 22% of those were seen once. In total, the top ten clones hold approximately 0.52% of the sample.

Every donor was a healthy Caucasian. Three pairs of female monozygotic twins, all aged roughly 18 to 29 years, made up the twin cohort. CD4+ and CD8+ T cell populations were isolated with positive isolation kits from Invitrogen. CDR1 and CDR2, per the germline V gene (reference sequence), are DFQATT and SNEGSKA. From its cysteine to its phenylalanine, the CDR3 spans 14 amino acids. Here the CDR3 DNA is all that survives: 42 bases in frame from base 1. V sheds 6 bases and J sheds 6 bases, leaving 17 bases between their ends. Broad study findings and their caveats: Compared with coincidental sharing between unrelated individuals, out-of-frame TCR alpha sequences shared between twins had an excess of sequences with low generation probability. Out-of-frame TCR alpha sharing in monozygotic twins was systematically underestimated by recombination models, whereas sharing between unrelated individuals was in agreement with the recombination models. In beta out-of-frame sequences, excess twin sharing was weaker, because having fewer shared sequences lowered the signal-to-noise ratio. Abundant cord blood beta clonotypes had fewer insertions, young adult naive repertoires showed a similar but weaker trend, and memory repertoires showed no such trend. Because the same donors could not be followed over many years, the conclusions depended on cross-sectional statistical analysis. Zero-insertion analyses could be partly confounded by invariant T cells such as MAIT and iNKT, though diverse VJ usage argued against such confounding for most clonotypes.

These data were also filed under a second study, of yellow fever vaccine responses in identical twins. As noted in the second study: The authors reported that the T cell response to vaccination in identical twins appeared partly convergent and partly personalized. In the study, vaccine-responding T cell clones were precisely tracked in identical twins.

Sample: CD4+ T cells sorted from blood. The rearranged chain carries TRBV20-1 and TRBJ2-2; a tentative D call is TRBD1 (6 bases match). This clonotype was obtained from a woman younger than 30 in good health. The base sequence is TGCAGTGCGCCCCGAGGGGGTTCCTCCGGGGAGCTGTTTTTT. Translated, it gives CSAPRGGSSGELFF.